These T cell receptor beta chains were read from a single sample in a study of T cell responses to AZD1222 COVID-19 vaccine. The protocol was immunoSEQ multiplex PCR, while the TCRdb copy is restricted to in-frame clones and leaves out a portion. The top ten hold roughly 13% of the sample, which has over 95,000 clones, approximately 90% seen once. The sample consisted of peripheral blood, taken on day 0 of AZD1222 vaccination. The source of these receptors is an adult in good health. Both conserved end residues are part of each CDR3. D genes are given only for firm matches. Only part of the rows carry a size: once, few, many, or a class if the clone is expanded.

D | J | size | length | V | DNA | CDR3
NA | TRBJ1-2 | NA | 16 | TRBV4-2 | TGTGCCAGCAGCCAAGATTGGACAGATGCCCCTCTTGGCTACACCTTC | CASSQDWTDAPLGYTF
NA | TRBJ1-4 | NA | 17 | TRBV5-6 | TGTGCCAGCAGCGCCGACAGGATCCACCCAACTAATGAAAAACTGTTTTTT | CASSADRIHPTNEKLFF
NA | TRBJ1-5 | few | 14 | TRBV7-2 | TGTGCCAGCAGCCCGGGCGGGGGTGGCCAGCCCCAGCATTTT | CASSPGGGGQPQHF
NA | TRBJ2-1 | NA | 16 | TRBV6-1 | TGTGCCAGCAGTGTCCAACTACAGAGCTCCTACAATGAGCAGTTCTTC | CASSVQLQSSYNEQFF
NA | TRBJ2-1 | NA | 17 | TRBV28 | TGTGCCAGCAGCCCCGGGACGGGAATTGGCTTGTCCAATGAGCAGTTCTTC | CASSPGTGIGLSNEQFF
TRBD2 | TRBJ2-7 | NA | 16 | TRBV5-1 | TGCGCCAGCAGCCCGACTAGCGGGGTCTCGACCTACGAGCAGTACTTC | CASSPTSGVSTYEQYF
NA | TRBJ1-3 | NA | 14 | TRBV9 | TGTGCCAGCAGCGCCCGGACATCTGGAAACACCATATATTTT | CASSARTSGNTIYF
NA | TRBJ1-1 | once | 12 | TRBV28 | TGTGCCAGCAGTCGATGGGGCCTTGAAGCTTTCTTT | CASSRWGLEAFF
NA | TRBJ1-1 | NA | 14 | TRBV29-1 | TGCAGCGTTGAAGTGCGTGGACCTAACACTGAAGCTTTCTTT | CSVEVRGPNTEAFF
TRBD1 | TRBJ1-6 | NA | 13 | TRBV6-2/TRBV6-3 | TGTGCCAGCAGCCCCGGGACAGGGTACCGGGTCCACTTT | CASSPGTGYRVHF
TRBD1 | TRBJ2-1 | NA | 14 | TRBV7-9 | TGTGCCAGCAGCACCAGACAGGGTCGGGATGAGCAGTTCTTC | CASSTRQGRDEQFF
NA | TRBJ2-1 | NA | 14 | TRBV27 | TGTGCCAGCAGTTTTGGGGCCGCCTACAATGAGCAGTTCTTC | CASSFGAAYNEQFF
TRBD2 | TRBJ2-7 | NA | 13 | TRBV5-1 | TGCGCCAGCAGCATTAGCGGGGGCTACGAGCAGTACTTC | CASSISGGYEQYF
NA | TRBJ2-2 | NA | 13 | TRBV11-2 | TGTGCCAGCAGAACTACGAACACCGGGGAGCTGTTTTTT | CASRTTNTGELFF
NA | TRBJ1-6 | NA | 15 | TRBV28 | TGTGCCAGCAGTCCAGAGGGGTCTAATTATTCACCCCTCCACTTT | CASSPEGSNYSPLHF
NA | TRBJ1-2 | NA | 13 | TRBV30 | TGTGCCTGGAGTGGAGGGCCCGAGGGAGGCTACACCTTC | CAWSGGPEGGYTF
NA | TRBJ2-1 | NA | 18 | TRBV21-1 | TGTGCCAGCAGCAAAGCGACCCGGAGAAGGGGGCGCCACAATGAGCAGTTCTTC | CASSKATRRRGRHNEQFF
TRBD2 | TRBJ2-1 | NA | 15 | TRBV6-2/TRBV6-3 | TGTGCCAGCACCCCAAGCGGGAGCTCCTACAATGAGCAGTTCTTC | CASTPSGSSYNEQFF
NA | TRBJ2-3 | NA | 13 | TRBV16 | TGTGCCAGCAGCCATTCCAGTCGAGATACGCAGTATTTT | CASSHSSRDTQYF
NA | TRBJ1-2 | NA | 15 | TRBV3-1/TRBV3-2 | TGTGCCAGCAGCCCAAACGTCAGGGACGTCTATGGCTACACCTTC | CASSPNVRDVYGYTF
NA | TRBJ1-5 | NA | 14 | TRBV19 | TGTGCCAGTAATGGGGGTCATAGCAATCAGCCCCAGCATTTT | CASNGGHSNQPQHF
NA | TRBJ2-2 | NA | 14 | TRBV28 | TGTGCCAGCAGTTTAGGAGGGAGTTCGGGGGAGCTGTTTTTT | CASSLGGSSGELFF
NA | TRBJ2-1 | NA | 14 | TRBV27 | TGTGCCAGCAGTTTTGGACTAAACGACAATGAGCAGTTCTTC | CASSFGLNDNEQFF
NA | TRBJ2-1 | NA | 12 | TRBV2 | TGTGCCAGCGGAGGTCAGGGATATGAGCAGTTCTTC | CASGGQGYEQFF
NA | TRBJ2-7 | NA | 14 | TRBV5-1 | TGCGCCAGCAGCCCCGACCCCGGACTTCCTGAGCAGTACTTC | CASSPDPGLPEQYF
NA | TRBJ2-1 | once | 16 | TRBV9 | TGTGCCAGCAGCGCACCGGGACATCTTTTCTACAATGAGCAGTTCTTC | CASSAPGHLFYNEQFF
NA | TRBJ2-1 | NA | 15 | TRBV7-2 | TGTGCCAGCAGCTTAAGTCCTACTCACTACAATGAGCAGTTCTTC | CASSLSPTHYNEQFF
TRBD1 | TRBJ2-1 | NA | 17 | TRBV5-1 | TGCGCCAGCAGCTTGGTGATAGGGACAGCTAATAACAATGAGCAGTTCTTC | CASSLVIGTANNNEQFF
NA | TRBJ2-2 | NA | 14 | TRBV27 | TGTGCCAGCAGTTCGGGTCGGTACACCGGGGAGCTGTTTTTT | CASSSGRYTGELFF
NA | TRBJ2-5 | NA | 13 | TRBV4-1 | TGCGCCAGCAGCCAAATCGCCAGGGAGACCCAGTACTTC | CASSQIARETQYF
NA | TRBJ1-1 | NA | 14 | TRBV6-5 | TGTGCCAGCAGCCAGACAGACTGGAACACTGAAGCTTTCTTT | CASSQTDWNTEAFF
NA | TRBJ2-7 | NA | 17 | TRBV5-6 | TGTGCCAGCAGATCCGCCACCGGGAGCCGCGCCTCCTACGAGCAGTACTTC | CASRSATGSRASYEQYF
TRBD1 | TRBJ1-4 | NA | 17 | TRBV30 | TGTGCCTGGAGCCTTCGAGGGGGCCAGGCAAATAGGGAAAAACTGTTTTTT | CAWSLRGGQANREKLFF
TRBD1 | TRBJ1-3 | NA | 15 | TRBV9 | TGTGCCAGCAGCGTTCAGGGGGCCTCTGGAAACACCATATATTTT | CASSVQGASGNTIYF